Below are 3 T cell receptor beta chains sequenced from a single sample in a study of shared clonotypes between healthy human individuals. The table came from immunoSEQ multiplex PCR; TCRdb's copy has only in-frame clones and leaves some out. The table includes 450,000 to 500,000 clones, around 80% detected once. Sequenced material: PBMCs. The receptor set was obtained from a woman in her thirties or forties in good health. Some clones in this sample may be carry-over from other donors' samples.

The rearrangement links TRBV9 to TRBJ2-3; 15 bases are shared with TRBD2. This CDR3 region has 17 residues. J gave up 6 bases and V 0 bases, and 5 bases lay outside the gene matches. Germline lookup yields CDR1 SGDLS and CDR2 YYNGEE. This chain's CDR3 is CASSVGTSGRVSDTQYF. In DNA, the CDR3 is TGTGCCAGCAGCGTAGGGACTAGCGGGAGGGTTAGTGATACGCAGTATTTT. Complete variable domain (other parts from reference TRBV9 and TRBJ2-3): DSGVTQTPKHLITATGQRVTLRCSPRSGDLSVYWYQQSLDQGLQFLIQYYNGEERAKGNILERFSAQQFPDLHSELNLSSLELGDSALYFCASSVGTSGRVSDTQYFGPGTRLTVL.

This clone has just a few counts. V and J are TRBV30 and TRBJ1-2; TRBD1 aligns across 7 bases. This CDR3 has 13 residues. The J segment lost 14 bases and the V segment lost 4 bases, leaving 16 bases of the junction unmatched. Germline V gives CDR1 GTSNPN, CDR2 SVGIG (reference sequence). CDR3 sequence reads: CAWTEGGRSVVTF. The CDR3 DNA is TGTGCCTGGACCGAAGGGGGCAGATCGGTTGTTACCTTC.

The chain links TRBV10-1 to TRBJ2-5; possible D gene TRBD1, 5 bases. Germline lookup yields CDR1 WNHNN and CDR2 SYGVQD (reference sequence). V was cut by 0 bases and J by 5 bases, with 13 bases left in between. The CDR3 has 15 residues. CDR3 region: CASSESGRDWETQYF. In DNA, the CDR3 is TGCGCCAGCAGTGAGTCGGGCAGGGATTGGGAGACCCAGTACTTC.